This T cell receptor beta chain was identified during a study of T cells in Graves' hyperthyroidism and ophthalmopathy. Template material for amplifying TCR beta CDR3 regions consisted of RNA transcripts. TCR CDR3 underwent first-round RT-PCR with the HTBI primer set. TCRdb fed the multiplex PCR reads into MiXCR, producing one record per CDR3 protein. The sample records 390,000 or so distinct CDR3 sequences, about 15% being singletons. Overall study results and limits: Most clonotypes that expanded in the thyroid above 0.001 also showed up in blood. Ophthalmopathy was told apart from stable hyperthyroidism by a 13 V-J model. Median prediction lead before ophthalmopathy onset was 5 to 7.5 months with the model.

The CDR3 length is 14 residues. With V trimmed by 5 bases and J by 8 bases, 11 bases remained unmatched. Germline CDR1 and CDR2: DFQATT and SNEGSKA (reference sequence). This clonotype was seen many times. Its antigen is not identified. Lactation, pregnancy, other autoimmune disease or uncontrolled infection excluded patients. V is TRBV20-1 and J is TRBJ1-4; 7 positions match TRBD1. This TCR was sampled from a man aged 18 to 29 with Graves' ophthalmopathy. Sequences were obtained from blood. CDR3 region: CSAPLTGLREKLFF. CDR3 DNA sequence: TGCAGTGCTCCACTGACAGGGCTCCGCGAAAAACTGTTTTTT.